This T cell receptor (beta chain) was profiled in a study of blood T cell repertoires in COVID-19. Study-wide background: Acute and convalescent COVID-19 samples came from the United States, Italy and Spain. PBMCs, B-cell-depleted T cells, or T cells provided the cDNA or gDNA that made up the material.

Germline CDR1 reads KGHSH; CDR2 reads LQKENI. The CDR3 consists of 14 residues. V shed 2 bases and J shed 3 bases, with 11 bases lying between them. In the study's own analysis: Nucleated cell number was recorded as an estimate derived from reference gene primer amplification. Sequencing was performed with immunoSEQ multiplex PCR; in TCRdb, only in-frame clones are kept and a portion is missing. That table supplies the V and J calls and clone size; D and trimming were determined from the DNA. The sample holds fewer than 130,000 clones; approximately 70% are singletons and the top ten take about 5.9%.

The sample taken for sequencing was peripheral blood. The chain has TRBV18 and TRBJ2-7, with D possibly TRBD2 on 6 matching bases. The clonotype was recovered from a man aged 80 or over with acute or convalescent COVID-19. CDR3 nucleotide sequence: TGTGCCAGCTCACCAGCGGGGACGGACTACGAGCAGTACTTC. Translated: CASSPAGTDYEQYF.